The rows below give T cell receptor beta chains drawn from one sample of a study of T cells in Graves' hyperthyroidism and ophthalmopathy. In TCRdb, the multiplex PCR reads were re-called with MiXCR into one record per CDR3 protein. The table has 400,000 to 500,000 distinct CDR3 sequences, approximately 13% seen once; the top ten hold 5.3%. Input material: blood. These receptors all stem from a young woman with Graves' hyperthyroidism. CDR3s include the opening cysteine and the closing phenylalanine or tryptophan. Each record gives: J gene, CDR3 length, D gene, clone size, V gene, CDR3 protein, CDR3 DNA. D genes are given only for firm matches. Only some rows state a clone size, as once, few, many or a class for expanded clones.

TRBJ2-5 14 - once TRBV20-1 CSARNPSGGETQYF TGCAGTGCTCGAAACCCGTCTGGGGGGGAGACCCAGTACTTC
TRBJ1-5 15 - many TRBV6-1 CASSALGVRNQPQHF TGTGCCAGCAGCGCTCTAGGGGTTCGCAATCAGCCCCAGCATTTT
TRBJ2-1 16 TRBD2 many TRBV7-9 CASSFGGVPLYNEQFF TGTGCCAGCAGCTTCGGGGGGGTCCCCCTATACAATGAGCAGTTCTTC
TRBJ2-7 16 - many TRBV11-2 CASNLRPLDSGYEQYF TGTGCCAGCAACCTCCGGCCTCTCGATAGTGGCTACGAGCAGTACTTC
TRBJ1-3 14 - few TRBV29-1 CSVLQPLSGNTIYF TGCAGCGTTCTACAGCCTCTCTCTGGAAACACCATATATTTT
TRBJ1-6 18 TRBD1 few TRBV14 CASSQDRGQDRFSSPLHF TGTGCCAGCAGCCAAGATCGGGGACAGGACCGTTTCAGTTCACCCCTCCACTTT
TRBJ1-1 13 TRBD1 many TRBV10-3 CAISAQGGTEAFF TGTGCCATCAGTGCCCAGGGGGGCACTGAAGCTTTCTTT
TRBJ1-1 16 - many TRBV3-1 CASSQTTVLGNTEAFF TGTGCCAGCAGCCAGACGACAGTATTAGGGAACACTGAAGCTTTCTTT
TRBJ2-5 13 - - TRBV29-1 CSVEMGFQETQYF TGCAGCGTTGAAATGGGGTTCCAAGAGACCCAGTACTTC
TRBJ2-7 14 - few TRBV6-2/TRBV6-3 CASSGAGEVDEQYF TGTGCCAGCAGTGGGGCAGGGGAGGTGGACGAGCAGTACTTC
TRBJ1-1 15 - many TRBV4-3 CASSQNRVMNTEAFF TGCGCCAGCAGCCAAAACAGGGTTATGAACACTGAAGCTTTCTTT
TRBJ1-6 17 - many TRBV6-1 CASSAPQGLLGNSPLHF TGTGCCAGCAGTGCTCCGCAGGGCCTCTTGGGGAATTCACCCCTCCACTTT
TRBJ2-5 12 - many TRBV28 CASSGSGKTQYF TGTGCCAGCAGTGGCTCGGGGAAGACCCAGTACTTC
TRBJ2-2 16 TRBD2 many TRBV29-1 CSVDGTSGRNTGELFF TGCAGCGTTGATGGGACTAGCGGGAGGAACACCGGGGAGCTGTTTTTT
TRBJ2-1 17 TRBD2 many TRBV7-2 CASSLAPSGRLDNEQFF TGTGCCAGCAGCTTAGCGCCTAGCGGGAGACTGGACAATGAGCAGTTCTTC
TRBJ2-1 13 - many TRBV29-1 CSVAVMDYNEQFF TGCAGCGTTGCGGTAATGGACTACAATGAGCAGTTCTTC
TRBJ2-1 18 TRBD2 many TRBV28 CASSATSGRGGSYNEQFF TGTGCCAGCAGTGCGACTAGCGGGAGGGGGGGGTCCTACAATGAGCAGTTCTTC
TRBJ1-1 14 - many TRBV29-1 CSVDGQGAHTEAFF TGCAGCGTTGATGGCCAGGGAGCGCACACTGAAGCTTTCTTT
TRBJ2-7 14 TRBD2 many TRBV2 CASTPGGPPYEQYF TGTGCCAGCACCCCGGGGGGACCTCCCTACGAGCAGTACTTC
TRBJ2-3 15 TRBD2 many TRBV30 CAWSVAGLGGDTQYF TGTGCCTGGAGTGTAGCCGGACTAGGAGGAGATACGCAGTATTTT
TRBJ1-2 13 TRBD1 few TRBV30 CAWSRDRAYGYTF TGTGCCTGGAGCAGGGACAGGGCCTATGGCTACACCTTC
TRBJ2-7 12 - - TRBV12-3/TRBV12-4 CASSPPKGEQYF TGTGCCAGCAGTCCACCTAAGGGAGAGCAGTACTTC
TRBJ2-3 12 - many TRBV30 CAWSSGTDTQYF TGTGCCTGGAGTTCGGGCACAGATACGCAGTATTTT
TRBJ2-1 17 - many TRBV28 CASSSYRVGYNRDEQFF TGTGCCAGCAGTTCCTACAGGGTGGGGTACAATCGCGATGAGCAGTTCTTC
TRBJ2-7 14 - many TRBV25-1 CAIVVLTRTYEQYF TGTGCCATCGTTGTACTGACTAGGACCTACGAGCAGTACTTC
TRBJ1-4 14 - - TRBV11-2 CASRRGAPNEKLFF TGTGCCAGCAGACGGGGTGCACCTAATGAAAAACTGTTTTTT
TRBJ1-1 16 - many TRBV28 CASSPPGLGGATEAFF TGTGCCAGCAGTCCCCCGGGTCTCGGAGGGGCCACTGAAGCTTTCTTT
TRBJ1-5 14 - few TRBV12-5 CASVPDLAVQPQHF TGTGCTAGTGTTCCGGACCTGGCGGTCCAGCCCCAGCATTTT
TRBJ2-7 11 - many TRBV6-4 CASSDGDEQYF TGTGCCAGCAGTGACGGGGACGAGCAGTACTTC
TRBJ2-5 14 TRBD1 - TRBV5-6 CASSLRTGAETQYF TGTGCCAGCAGCTTGCGGACAGGGGCTGAGACCCAGTACTTC
TRBJ2-1 15 TRBD1 many TRBV7-3 CASSPDGTGGYEQFF TGTGCCAGCAGCCCAGACGGCACAGGGGGTTATGAGCAGTTCTTC
TRBJ1-1 14 - many TRBV6-5 CASSYRGGATEAFF TGTGCCAGCAGTTACAGGGGGGGGGCCACTGAAGCTTTCTTT
TRBJ1-1 14 - many TRBV30 CAWSVQRKNTEAFF TGTGCCTGGAGTGTACAGAGAAAGAACACTGAAGCTTTCTTT
TRBJ2-3 15 TRBD2 many TRBV15 CATSRLAGGRDTQYF TGTGCCACCAGCAGACTAGCGGGGGGCCGAGATACGCAGTATTTT
TRBJ2-1 14 - many TRBV28 CANSAGYLYNEQFF TGTGCCAACTCGGCGGGATACCTATACAATGAGCAGTTCTTC
TRBJ2-7 17 - many TRBV11-1 CASSLLGTDYPAYEQYF TGTGCCAGCAGCTTGCTGGGAACGGATTATCCAGCCTACGAGCAGTACTTC
TRBJ2-3 17 TRBD2 many TRBV11-1 CASRPPGLAGGDATQYF TGTGCCAGCAGACCTCCGGGACTAGCGGGAGGGGATGCTACGCAGTATTTT
TRBJ1-5 13 - few TRBV18 CASSPDVNQPQHF TGTGCCAGCTCACCGGACGTAAATCAGCCCCAGCATTTT
TRBJ2-7 15 TRBD1 many TRBV7-8 CASSHSGTGDAEQYF TGTGCCAGCAGCCATTCCGGGACAGGGGATGCCGAGCAGTACTTC
TRBJ2-1 17 TRBD1 many TRBV28 CASSPAATGVAYNEQFF TGTGCCAGCAGCCCCGCCGCTACAGGGGTCGCATACAATGAGCAGTTCTTC
TRBJ1-5 13 - few TRBV24-1 CATSDFSGQPQHF TGTGCCACCAGTGATTTCTCTGGACAGCCCCAGCATTTT
TRBJ2-3 17 TRBD2 - TRBV20-1 CSARDPRLAGVTDTQYF TGCAGTGCTAGAGACCCGCGACTAGCGGGAGTAACAGATACGCAGTATTTT
TRBJ2-7 14 TRBD1 many TRBV2 CASSGAGGAQEQYF TGTGCCAGCAGTGGGGCAGGGGGCGCACAGGAGCAGTACTTC
TRBJ2-1 18 - - TRBV29-1 CSVQGPTQDPSSYNEQFF TGCAGCGTTCAAGGACCCACTCAGGACCCGAGCTCCTACAATGAGCAGTTCTTC
TRBJ2-3 12 - many TRBV5-6 CASSLFPDTQYF TGTGCCAGCAGCTTGTTCCCAGATACGCAGTATTTT
TRBJ2-7 15 TRBD2 many TRBV7-2 CASSLTGLAGTEQYF TGTGCCAGCAGCCTCACGGGACTAGCGGGAACCGAGCAGTACTTC
TRBJ1-1 19 - many TRBV11-2 CASSLTPRGRADMNTEAFF TGTGCCAGCAGCTTGACCCCAAGGGGCAGGGCGGACATGAACACTGAAGCTTTCTTT
TRBJ2-7 12 TRBD2 many TRBV20-1 CSAIAGGYEQYF TGCAGTGCTATAGCGGGGGGCTACGAGCAGTACTTC
TRBJ2-6 12 - many TRBV24-1 CATSDYDSKLTF TGTGCCACCAGTGACTACGACAGTAAGCTGACTTTC
TRBJ1-3 17 TRBD1 - TRBV20-1 CSAIRPGTGHSGNTIYF TGCAGTGCTATAAGACCCGGGACAGGCCACTCTGGAAACACCATATATTTT
TRBJ2-1 15 TRBD2 - TRBV7-6 CASSDPGTRFNEQFF TGTGCCAGCAGCGATCCCGGGACTAGGTTCAATGAGCAGTTCTTC